This T cell receptor beta chain appears in the sequencing data of a study of T cell repertoires in cytomegalovirus infection. Study in general: It can be stated that public TCR beta signatures indicated CMV infection as well as a matching HLA type.

This clonotype occurred a few times. The antigen is unknown. TCRdb called the reads again in MiXCR, with one record for every CDR3 protein. The sample lists 200,000 to 250,000 distinct CDR3 sequences, about 23% seen once, with roughly 18% in the top ten. This CDR3 comprises 13 residues. V was trimmed by 5 bases and J by 6 bases, leaving 14 bases between them. CDR1 is SEHNR and CDR2 is FQNEAQ in the germline V gene (reference sequence). Notes on the study in general: Ex vivo responses were dominated by HLA-C-restricted CMV-specific TCR beta clonotypes.

Sequenced: CD8+ T cells from PBMCs. This receptor was obtained from a human donor in good health (CMV status not recorded). Some clones in this sample may be carry-over from other donors' samples. The chain couples TRBV7-9 to TRBJ2-7; possible D gene TRBD1, 5 bases. The CDR3 reads CASSHPQGGEQYF. CDR3 DNA: TGTGCCAGCAGCCATCCTCAGGGCGGCGAGCAGTACTTC.